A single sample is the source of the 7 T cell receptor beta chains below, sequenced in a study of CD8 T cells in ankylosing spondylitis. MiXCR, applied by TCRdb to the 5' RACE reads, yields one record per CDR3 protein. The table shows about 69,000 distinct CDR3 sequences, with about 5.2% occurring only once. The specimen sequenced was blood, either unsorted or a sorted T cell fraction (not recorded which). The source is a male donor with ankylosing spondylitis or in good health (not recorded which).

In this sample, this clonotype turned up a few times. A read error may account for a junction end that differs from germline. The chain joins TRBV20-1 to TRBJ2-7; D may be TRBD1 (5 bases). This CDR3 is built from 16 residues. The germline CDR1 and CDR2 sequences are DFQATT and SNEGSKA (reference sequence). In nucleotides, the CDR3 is TGCTGTGCTCGCACCCCCCGGACATTCTCCTCCTACGAGCAGTACTTC. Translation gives CCARTPRTFSSYEQYF.

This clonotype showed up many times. CDR3 sequence (DNA): TGTGCCAGCAGCTTCGGGCGCCGGGGATTGAACACTGAAGCTTTCTTT. It is translated as CASSFGRRGLNTEAFF. This chain uses TRBV13 with TRBJ1-1; D not certain. Germline assignment: CDR1 PRHDT and CDR2 FYEKMQ (reference sequence). The CDR3 is made up of 16 amino acids. Trimming removed 3 bases from V and 0 bases from J, with 14 bases in between.

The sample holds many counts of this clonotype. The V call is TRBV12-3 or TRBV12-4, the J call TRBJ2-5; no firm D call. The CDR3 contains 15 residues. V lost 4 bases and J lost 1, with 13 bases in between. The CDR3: CASSSSTYIQETQYF. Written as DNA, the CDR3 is TGTGCCAGCAGTTCCTCAACTTATATCCAAGAGACCCAGTACTTC.

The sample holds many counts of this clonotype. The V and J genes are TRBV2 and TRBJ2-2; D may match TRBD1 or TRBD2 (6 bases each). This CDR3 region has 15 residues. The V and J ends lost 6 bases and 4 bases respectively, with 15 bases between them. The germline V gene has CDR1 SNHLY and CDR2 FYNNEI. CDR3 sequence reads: CASRRGGPGTGELFF. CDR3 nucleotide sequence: TGTGCCAGCAGACGTGGGGGGCCGGGCACCGGGGAGCTGTTTTTT.

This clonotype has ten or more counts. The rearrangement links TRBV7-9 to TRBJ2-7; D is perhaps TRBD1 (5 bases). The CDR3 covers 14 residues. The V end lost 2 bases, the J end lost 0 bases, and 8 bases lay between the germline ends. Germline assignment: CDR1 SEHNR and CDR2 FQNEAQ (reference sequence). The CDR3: CASSLTDSSYEQYF. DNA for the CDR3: TGTGCCAGCAGCTTAACCGACAGCTCCTACGAGCAGTACTTC.

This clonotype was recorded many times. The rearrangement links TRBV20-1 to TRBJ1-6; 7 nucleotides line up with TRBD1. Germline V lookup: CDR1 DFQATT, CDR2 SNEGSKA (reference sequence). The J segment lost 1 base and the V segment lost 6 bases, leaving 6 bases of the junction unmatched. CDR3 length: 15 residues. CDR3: CSATGQSSYNSPLHF. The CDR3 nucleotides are TGCAGTGCCACGGGACAGTCGTCCTATAATTCACCCCTCCACTTT.

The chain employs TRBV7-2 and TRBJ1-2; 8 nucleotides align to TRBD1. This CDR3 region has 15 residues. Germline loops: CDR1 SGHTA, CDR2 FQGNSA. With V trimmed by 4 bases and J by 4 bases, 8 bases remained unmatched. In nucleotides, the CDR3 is TGTGCCAGCAGCTCCCGCAGGACAGGGATCTATGGCTACACCTTC. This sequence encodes CASSSRRTGIYGYTF.